The 20 T cell receptor beta chains presented below share a single source sample, sequenced in a study of T cells in Graves' hyperthyroidism and ophthalmopathy. RNA transcripts served as the template for amplifying TCR beta CDR3 regions. The TCR CDR3 first-round RT-PCR relied on the HTBI primer set. TCRdb fed the multiplex PCR reads into MiXCR, producing one record per CDR3 protein. The sample shows approximately 710,000 distinct CDR3 sequences, around 16% of them seen only once. Sample: blood. Receptor source: a man aged 50-60 years with Graves' hyperthyroidism.

The chain recombines TRBV12-3 or TRBV12-4 with TRBJ2-2; D not resolved. Deletions cut 5 bases from V and 1 base from J, with 5 bases between. There are 13 residues in the CDR3. CDR3 sequence: CASSRVNTGELFF. CDR3 coding DNA: TGTGCCAGCAGTCGCGTGAACACCGGGGAGCTGTTTTTT.

The chain uses TRBV20-1 and TRBJ2-7, with D possibly called TRBD1 or TRBD2 (5 bases each). The CDR3 sequence is 16 residues long. Germline CDR1 reads DFQATT; CDR2 reads SNEGSKA (reference sequence). With 1 base removed from V and 2 bases from J, the gap between germline ends came to 18 bases. The CDR3, as DNA: TGCAGTGCTAGAGGTGGTCGTACAATGGGGGCCTACGAGCAGTACTTC. Its protein product is CSARGGRTMGAYEQYF.

This clonotype was observed many times. The chain has TRBV11-3 and TRBJ2-3; 10 bases agree with TRBD1. The CDR3 runs 15 residues. V shed 5 bases and J 6 bases; nucleotides not matched to a gene: 8. Germline V lookup: CDR1 SGHNT, CDR2 YENEEA. The CDR3 reads CASSDQGQGGDTQYF. Written as DNA, the CDR3 is TGTGCCAGCAGCGACCAAGGACAGGGGGGGGATACGCAGTATTTT.

The chain carries TRBV4-1 and TRBJ2-7; 9 bases agree with TRBD1. The CDR3 runs to 16 residues. V lost 3 bases to trimming and J lost 2 bases; unmatched junction nucleotides: 8. CDR1 MGHRA and CDR2 YSYEKL come from the germline V gene. Here the CDR3 reads CASSQARTGVTYEQYF. As DNA, the CDR3 is TGCGCCAGCAGCCAGGCCCGGACAGGGGTGACCTACGAGCAGTACTTC.

This clonotype was observed a handful of times. The V and J genes are TRBV19 and TRBJ2-7; a weak D match, TRBD1 (6 bases). V was shortened by 5 bases and J by 0 bases, with 14 bases between the two germline ends. The CDR3 runs 15 residues. In germline, CDR1 is LNHDA, CDR2 SQIVND (reference sequence). CDR3 nucleotides: TGTGCCAGTAGTCCGATGACAGGAAGCTCCTACGAGCAGTACTTC. Its translation is CASSPMTGSSYEQYF.

In this sample, this clonotype turned up many times. This sequence joins TRBV10-3 and TRBJ2-1, with TRBD1 matching 7 bases. Trimming cost V 4 bases and J 5 bases; bases outside gene matches: 2. The length of the CDR3 is 13 residues. Germline V CDR1 and CDR2: ENHRY, SYGVKD. The CDR3 nucleotides are TGTGCCATCAGTGGACAGGGAAACAATGAGCAGTTCTTC. It codes for CAISGQGNNEQFF.

This clonotype was counted a few times. The rearrangement links TRBV11-1 to TRBJ2-2; TRBD2 matches 9 bases. The germline V gene has CDR1 SGHAT and CDR2 FQDESV (reference sequence). The CDR3 runs 15 residues. V trimming: 3 bases; J trimming: 6 bases; junction bases outside the gene matches: 5. CDR3 sequence reads: CASSFGSGRSGELFF. The CDR3 DNA is TGTGCCAGCAGCTTTGGGAGCGGGAGGTCCGGGGAGCTGTTTTTT.

Ten or more counts support this clonotype. The junction and the germline gene differ at one end; a read error may be behind it. The J gene is TRBJ2-5, the V gene TRBV7-7; TRBD2 agrees at 7 bases. Germline CDR1 reads SSHAT; CDR2 reads FNYEAQ (reference sequence). The CDR3 length is 15 residues. The CDR3 DNA is TGTGCTAGCAGCTTAGCGGGCAGAGACGAAGAGACCCAGTACTTC. Translation: CASSLAGRDEETQYF.

This clonotype occurred many times. The V gene is TRBV19, the J gene TRBJ1-5, with 8 positions matching TRBD1. The CDR3 totals 15 residues. V lost 9 bases and J lost 4; bases outside the gene matches: 11. In germline, CDR1 is LNHDA, CDR2 SQIVND (reference sequence). The CDR3 sequence: CASSLTGTGNQPQHF. CDR3 coding DNA: TGTGCCAGCAGTTTGACCGGGACAGGTAATCAGCCCCAGCATTTT.

This chain links TRBV29-1 with TRBJ2-5; no definite D call. The CDR3 covers 13 residues. Trimming removed 7 bases at V and 0 bases at J, with 12 bases between. Germline CDR1 is SQVTM and CDR2 is ANQGSEA. In nucleotides, the CDR3 is TGCAGCGCTGTAACGGAAAACCAAGAGACCCAGTACTTC. Residues: CSAVTENQETQYF.

This clonotype turned up a few times. J is TRBJ2-7 and V is TRBV27, with no clear D. The V end lost 3 bases, the J end lost 6 bases, and 15 bases lay between the germline ends. In germline, CDR1 is MNHEY, CDR2 SMNVEV (reference sequence). CDR3 size: 14 residues. CDR3 nucleotide sequence: TGTGCCAGCAGTTTCATCCTCGGGCAAACCGAGCAGTACTTC. Its protein product is CASSFILGQTEQYF.

This clonotype was detected ten times or more. This rearrangement joins TRBV30 to TRBJ2-7; 10 positions agree with TRBD1. The CDR3 sequence is 14 residues long. V trimming: 2 bases; J trimming: 3 bases; junction bases outside the gene matches: 4. Germline assignment: CDR1 GTSNPN and CDR2 SVGIG (reference sequence). The DNA for the CDR3 is TGTGCCTGGAGTCCAGGGACAGGGGACTACGAGCAGTACTTC. Translated, it gives CAWSPGTGDYEQYF. Supplemented by reference TRBV30 and TRBJ2-7, the full variable domain reads SQTIHQWPATLVQPVGSPLSLECTVEGTSNPNLYWYRQAAGRGLQLLFYSVGIGQISSEVPQNLSASRPQDRQFILSSKKLLLSDSGFYLCAWSPGTGDYEQYFGPGTRLTVT.

The chain combines TRBV10-3 with TRBJ2-5; tentative D call: TRBD1 (5 bases). V was cut by 2 bases and J by 3 bases, with 10 bases left in between. This CDR3 has 14 residues. The germline V gene has CDR1 ENHRY and CDR2 SYGVKD. CDR3 bases: TGTGCCATCAGTGAGCGACAGTACAAAGAGACCCAGTACTTC. Protein: CAISERQYKETQYF.

This clonotype was recorded at least ten times. The CDR3 protein is CAWSQGVGIGYTF. CDR3 in DNA: TGTGCCTGGAGTCAAGGGGTAGGCATTGGCTACACCTTC. The chain has TRBV30 and TRBJ1-2; a possible D gene is TRBD1 (5 bases). The V gene lost 2 bases and the J gene lost 7 bases, with 14 bases spanning the gap. Germline V CDR1 and CDR2: GTSNPN, SVGIG (reference sequence). There are 13 residues in the CDR3. The whole variable domain, filled in from reference TRBV30 and TRBJ1-2, reads SQTIHQWPATLVQPVGSPLSLECTVEGTSNPNLYWYRQAAGRGLQLLFYSVGIGQISSEVPQNLSASRPQDRQFILSSKKLLLSDSGFYLCAWSQGVGIGYTFGSGTRLTVV.

This clonotype came up once. This may stem from a read error, because a much larger clone lies one nucleotide away. The chain carries TRBV5-6 and TRBJ2-3, with 7 positions matching TRBD2. Trimming at V came to 5 bases and at J to 8 bases, leaving 14 bases not matched to a gene. The CDR3 has 15 residues. Germline V gene lookup returns CDR1 SGHDT and CDR2 YYEEEE. In DNA form, the CDR3 reads TGTGCCAGCAGTCCCCCCGGAGCACCGGGAGGTACGCAGTATTTT. Amino acids: CASSPPGAPGGTQYF.

In the case of this clonotype: A much larger clone lies one base from this, so it may be a read error. The chain has TRBV7-2 and TRBJ1-1, with D unresolved. This CDR3 has 13 residues. Germline CDR1 is SGHTA and CDR2 is FQGNSA. The CDR3 DNA is TGTGTCAGCAGCTTAAGGACGGACACTGAAGCTTTCTTT. Its translation: CVSSLRTDTEAFF. Based on the CDR3 plus reference TRBV7-2 and TRBJ1-1, the full variable domain is GAGVSQSPSNKVTEKGKDVELRCDPISGHTALYWYRQSLGQGLEFLIYFQGNSAPDKSGLPSDRFSAERTGGSVSTLTIQRTQQEDSAVYLCVSSLRTDTEAFFGQGTRLTVV.

The CDR3 DNA sequence: TGTGCCAGCAGCCAAGCATTACCGAGGGGGCTAGGTGAAAAACTGTTTTTT. Translating gives CASSQALPRGLGEKLFF. The chain joins TRBV14 to TRBJ1-4; TRBD1 matches 7 bases. J gave up 7 bases and V 1 base, and 12 bases lay outside the gene matches. The CDR3 runs 17 residues. The germline CDR1 and CDR2 sequences are SGHDN and FVKESK.

The sample holds many counts of this clonotype. The chain uses TRBV28 and TRBJ1-2; D uncertain. Trimming cost V 5 bases and J 6 bases, with 10 bases left between them. The germline CDR1 and CDR2 sequences are MDHEN and SYDVKM. The CDR3 spans 12 residues. In DNA form, the CDR3 reads TGTGCCAGCAGTGAGGGAACGAATGGCTACACCTTC. As protein: CASSEGTNGYTF.

Many counts were recorded for this clonotype. The V call is TRBV10-3, the J call TRBJ2-7; D gene ambiguous. CDR3 length: 12 amino acids. V lost 5 bases to trimming and J lost 0 bases, with 5 bases between them. Germline lookup yields CDR1 ENHRY and CDR2 SYGVKD. The CDR3 loop reads CAISNTSYEQYF. Written as DNA, the CDR3 is TGTGCCATCAGTAACACCTCCTACGAGCAGTACTTC.

This clonotype was picked up many times. This chain connects TRBV11-2 to TRBJ2-7; D is uncertain. Germline V gives CDR1 SGHAT, CDR2 FQNNGV. This CDR3 is built from 15 residues. Trimming left V 3 bases short and J 3 bases short, with 15 bases between. The CDR3: CASSFGTEMGYEQYF. The CDR3 DNA is TGTGCCAGCAGCTTCGGAACGGAGATGGGCTACGAGCAGTACTTC.